A single sample gave rise to the 25 T cell receptor beta chains below, sequenced in a study of spatial heterogeneity in lung cancer. Study-wide results and limits: Counts of expanded intratumoral alpha and beta TCRs tracked tumor mutation counts.

The time point was: sample taken at primary tumor resection. No cognate antigen is known for these TCRs. TCRdb analysed the 5' RACE reads with MiXCR anew, one entry per CDR3 protein. This table has 20,000 to 25,000 distinct CDR3 sequences, roughly 9% appearing once. The sample in question was lung tumor tissue, obtained at surgery. The source is a male donor with early-stage non-small cell lung cancer.

This clonotype has a count of ten or more. The V call is TRBV29-1, the J call TRBJ1-6; 8 bases agree with TRBD1. From germline, CDR1 is SQVTM and CDR2 ANQGSEA. The J segment lost 7 bases and the V segment lost 7 bases, leaving 6 bases of the junction unmatched. This CDR3 is built from 13 residues. CDR3 DNA: TGCAGCGCTGTGACAGGGGAGAATTCACCCCTCCACTTT. It specifies CSAVTGENSPLHF.

This clonotype has at least ten counts. The chain joins TRBV6-2 or TRBV6-3 to TRBJ2-5; D is ambiguous. V lost 4 bases and J 0 bases, leaving 9 bases between the germline ends. The CDR3 is 14 residues long. Germline assignment: CDR1 MNHEY and CDR2 SVGEGT. The CDR3 region has the DNA TGTGCCAGCAGTTGGCAGGCGAACCAAGAGACCCAGTACTTC. Translation gives CASSWQANQETQYF.

This clonotype was counted many times. The chain combines TRBV2 with TRBJ2-3; 14 nucleotides line up with TRBD2. This CDR3 is built from 16 residues. After removal of 7 bases from V and 5 bases from J, the junction contained 8 bases not matched to a gene. Germline assignment: CDR1 SNHLY and CDR2 FYNNEI. The CDR3 sequence: CASIPTSGGDRDTQYF. The CDR3, as DNA: TGTGCCAGCATTCCGACTAGCGGGGGGGACCGAGATACGCAGTATTTT.

The table lists this clonotype with many counts. The chain has TRBV6-1 and TRBJ2-1, with D possibly being TRBD1 or TRBD2 (5 bases each). The V gene's germline CDR1 is MNHNS and CDR2 SASEGT. The CDR3 sequence is 15 residues long. V was clipped by 4 bases and J by 4 bases, with 14 bases between them. The CDR3 nucleotides read TGTGCCAGCAGTGTGGGGCCTAGCCATTACAATGAGCAGTTCTTC. It yields the protein CASSVGPSHYNEQFF.

This clonotype showed up many times. The genes are TRBV6-5 and TRBJ1-1, with D possibly matching TRBD1 (5 bases). The V end was cut by 4 bases, the J end by 4 bases, with 25 bases between. This CDR3 is built from 18 residues. From germline, CDR1 is MNHEY and CDR2 SVGAGI. CDR3 region: CASSSHAYGGSVSTEAFF. DNA for the CDR3: TGTGCCAGCAGTTCCCACGCGTATGGGGGTTCTGTGAGCACTGAAGCTTTCTTT.

This clonotype was counted at least ten times. The genes are TRBV28 and TRBJ2-1, with a weak D call TRBD2 (6 bases). V lost 5 bases, J lost 3 bases, and 11 bases lay in between. Per germline, CDR1 MDHEN and CDR2 SYDVKM. This CDR3 is built from 14 residues. CDR3 in amino acids: CASSPGLYYNEQFF. The CDR3, as DNA: TGTGCCAGCAGTCCGGGACTTTACTACAATGAGCAGTTCTTC.

This clonotype is medium-sized by share. The genes are TRBV7-3 and TRBJ2-2; 7 nucleotides match TRBD2. Trimming at V came to 5 bases and at J to 4 bases, leaving 16 bases not matched to a gene. In germline, CDR1 is SGHTA, CDR2 FQGTGA. The CDR3 loop spans 18 amino acids. The CDR3 reads CASSPRLPSGGGTGELFF. The DNA of the CDR3 is TGTGCCAGCAGCCCAAGGCTCCCTAGCGGCGGGGGCACCGGGGAGCTGTTTTTT.

The rearrangement links TRBV5-1 to TRBJ2-5; TRBD2 matches at 15 bases. This CDR3 spans 15 amino acids. Germline CDR1 reads SGHRS; CDR2 reads YFSETQ. The ends lost 4 bases at V and 3 bases at J; junction bases unmatched: 1. CDR3 nucleotide sequence: TGCGCCAGCAGCCGGACTAGCGGGAGGGAAGAGACCCAGTACTTC. Amino acids: CASSRTSGREETQYF.

This clonotype was observed many times. V is TRBV12-3 or TRBV12-4 and J is TRBJ1-2, with a tentative D call TRBD1 (5 bases). Deletions cut 6 bases from V and 4 bases from J, with 21 bases between. This CDR3 contains 16 residues. The CDR3 here is CASSTGTALIGYGYTF. In nucleotides, the CDR3 is TGTGCCAGCAGCACCGGGACCGCTCTTATTGGCTATGGCTACACCTTC.

This clonotype was detected many times. The chain uses TRBV2 and TRBJ2-3; TRBD1 might be the D (6 bases). V gave up 5 bases and J gave up 3 bases, with 15 bases separating them. This CDR3 has 15 amino acids. From germline, CDR1 is SNHLY and CDR2 FYNNEI. CDR3 amino acids: CASSLVGALTDTQYF. CDR3 in DNA: TGTGCCAGCAGTCTGGTGGGGGCGCTGACAGATACGCAGTATTTT.

This sequence joins TRBV12-3 or TRBV12-4 and TRBJ1-2; D gene unclear. This CDR3 is 15 amino acids long. The V end lost 3 bases, the J end lost 0 bases, and 11 bases lay between the germline ends. The DNA of the CDR3 is TGTGCCAGCAGTTTTCGGTCTCCAGCTAACTATGGCTACACCTTC. Translating gives CASSFRSPANYGYTF.

The rearrangement uses TRBV5-1 and TRBJ2-3; 13 nucleotides agree with TRBD2. Unmatched junction bases numbered 6, after V lost 4 bases and J lost 7 bases. Germline lookup yields CDR1 SGHRS and CDR2 YFSETQ. The CDR3 is made up of 15 amino acids. In DNA, the CDR3 is TGCGCCAGCAGCCCGACTAGCGGGGGGCCTAATACGCAGTATTTT. Protein product: CASSPTSGGPNTQYF.

Many counts were recorded for this clonotype. V and J are TRBV6-6 and TRBJ2-5, with D unclear. The CDR3 has 11 residues. Germline CDR1 reads MNHNY; CDR2 reads SVGAGI (reference sequence). The V and J ends lost 3 bases and 5 bases respectively, with 4 bases between them. CDR3 DNA: TGTGCCAGCAGTTATTTGGAGACCCAGTACTTC. Protein product: CASSYLETQYF.

In this sample, this clonotype turned up many times. This sequence joins TRBV28 and TRBJ2-7, with 7 bases lining up with TRBD1. Germline trimming cut 6 bases from V and 3 bases from J; bases unmatched to any gene: 8. This CDR3 is 14 amino acids long. CDR1 MDHEN and CDR2 SYDVKM come from the germline V gene. The CDR3 nucleotides are TGTGCCAGCAGACAGAGGACAGGAGTCTACGAGCAGTACTTC. This codes for CASRQRTGVYEQYF.

In this sample, this clonotype turned up a few times. This chain links TRBV18 with TRBJ2-7, with 8 bases matching TRBD1. This CDR3 has 15 amino acids. The junction had 10 bases not matched to a gene; V was cut back by 6 bases and J by 3 bases. The germline gives CDR1 KGHSH, CDR2 LQKENI. The CDR3 bases are TGTGCCAGCTCGCCCGGGACAGGAAACTTCTACGAGCAGTACTTC. This codes for CASSPGTGNFYEQYF. The full variable domain, rest sourced from reference TRBV18 and TRBJ2-7, is NAGVMQNPRHLVRRRGQEARLRCSPMKGHSHVYWYRQLPEEGLKFMVYLQKENIIDESGMPKERFSAEFPKEGPSILRIQQVVRGDSAAYFCASSPGTGNFYEQYFGPGTRLTVT.

This clonotype was seen at least ten times. The chain uses TRBV7-2 and TRBJ2-3, with a tentative D call TRBD1 (5 bases). Germline-derived CDR1 and CDR2 are SGHTA and FQGNSA. CDR3 length: 15 residues. Trimming stripped 6 bases from V and 4 bases from J, with 17 bases between. CDR3 coding DNA: TGTGCCAGCAGTGGTACAGGTAGTTTGGCAGATACGCAGTATTTT. It translates to CASSGTGSLADTQYF.

In this sample, this clonotype turned up many times. This sequence joins TRBV29-1 and TRBJ2-3, with D possibly matching TRBD2 (6 bases). The CDR3 is 14 residues long. CDR1 is SQVTM and CDR2 is ANQGSEA in the germline V gene. The V gene lost 3 bases and the J gene lost 4 bases, with 14 bases spanning the gap. CDR3 protein: CSVDSGEGPDTQYF. In DNA, the CDR3 is TGCAGCGTTGATTCGGGGGAAGGGCCAGATACGCAGTATTTT.

The table lists this clonotype with many counts. This sequence joins TRBV7-2 and TRBJ2-5; D gene unclear. This CDR3 region has 12 residues. Trimming took off 5 bases at V and 9 bases at J, with 13 bases between the two ends. In germline, CDR1 is SGHTA, CDR2 FQGNSA. CDR3 nucleotide sequence: TGTGCCAGCAGCATAAGCCAGAGAGCCCAGTACTTC. This gives the protein CASSISQRAQYF.

There are a few counts of this clonotype. V usage is TRBV7-2 and J usage is TRBJ2-5; 7 bases match TRBD1. V was pared by 5 bases and J by 2 bases, with 14 bases of the junction left unmatched. The CDR3 is 17 residues long. Germline V gives CDR1 SGHTA, CDR2 FQGNSA. CDR3 coding DNA: TGTGCCAGCAGCACAACAGGGGAAGGGACCATTCAAGAGACCCAGTACTTC. This encodes CASSTTGEGTIQETQYF.

This clonotype was detected many times. The V gene is TRBV2, the J gene TRBJ1-5, with 7 positions matching TRBD1. The CDR3 sequence is 16 residues long. Germline V gene sequence: CDR1 SNHLY, CDR2 FYNNEI. The trim removed 7 bases at V and 2 bases at J, leaving 11 bases unmatched. The CDR3 loop reads CASTPSGGRGNQPQHF. CDR3 sequence (DNA): TGTGCCAGCACTCCCTCAGGGGGACGGGGCAATCAGCCCCAGCATTTT.

By its share, this clonotype is medium-sized. This chain joins TRBV24-1 and TRBJ2-2; D remains unclear. Trimming shortened V by 7 bases and J by 7 bases, and 9 bases separated the two germline ends. The CDR3 sequence is 12 residues long. Germline V CDR1 and CDR2: KGHDR, SFDVKD. Here the CDR3 reads CATRGAVGELFF. The DNA for the CDR3 is TGTGCCACCAGGGGCGCCGTCGGGGAGCTGTTTTTT.

This clonotype was counted many times. The chain employs TRBV6-1 and TRBJ2-7, with D perhaps TRBD2 (6 bases). The V gene's germline CDR1 is MNHNS and CDR2 SASEGT. Trimming left V 2 bases short and J 0 bases short, with 11 bases between. The CDR3 is made up of 15 amino acids. The CDR3 DNA follows: TGTGCCAGCAGTGAACGGCGGGGTATCTCCTACGAGCAGTACTTC. Amino acids: CASSERRGISYEQYF.

By proportion, this clonotype is medium-sized. As DNA, the CDR3 is TGTGCCAGCAGTTACACGATCTCCCAGGCCAAAAACATTCAGTACTTC. Amino acid sequence: CASSYTISQAKNIQYF. The rearrangement uses TRBV6-6 and TRBJ2-4; D is ambiguous. This CDR3 comprises 16 residues. V was trimmed by 2 bases and J by 1 base, leaving 12 bases between them. CDR1 and CDR2 (germline): MNHNY, SVGAGI (reference sequence).

The gene calls are TRBV28 and TRBJ2-7; perhaps D is TRBD1 or TRBD2 (5 bases each). In germline, CDR1 is MDHEN, CDR2 SYDVKM. Trimming pared 3 bases from V and 6 bases from J, leaving 12 bases between. The CDR3 loop spans 13 amino acids. CDR3 bases: TGTGCCAGCAGTTTCCCTCCAGGGAGCGAGCAGTACTTC. Amino acid sequence: CASSFPPGSEQYF.

By share, this clonotype ranks as medium-sized. The CDR3 sequence: CASSPAQGFEQFF. CDR3 DNA: TGCGCCAGCAGTCCCGCGCAGGGCTTTGAGCAGTTCTTC. The rearrangement joins TRBV23-1 to TRBJ2-1, with D possibly TRBD1 on 5 matching bases. TRBV23-1 is noted as an ORF with a role that remains uncertain. Deletions cut 4 bases from V and 9 bases from J, with 13 bases between. This CDR3 comprises 13 residues.